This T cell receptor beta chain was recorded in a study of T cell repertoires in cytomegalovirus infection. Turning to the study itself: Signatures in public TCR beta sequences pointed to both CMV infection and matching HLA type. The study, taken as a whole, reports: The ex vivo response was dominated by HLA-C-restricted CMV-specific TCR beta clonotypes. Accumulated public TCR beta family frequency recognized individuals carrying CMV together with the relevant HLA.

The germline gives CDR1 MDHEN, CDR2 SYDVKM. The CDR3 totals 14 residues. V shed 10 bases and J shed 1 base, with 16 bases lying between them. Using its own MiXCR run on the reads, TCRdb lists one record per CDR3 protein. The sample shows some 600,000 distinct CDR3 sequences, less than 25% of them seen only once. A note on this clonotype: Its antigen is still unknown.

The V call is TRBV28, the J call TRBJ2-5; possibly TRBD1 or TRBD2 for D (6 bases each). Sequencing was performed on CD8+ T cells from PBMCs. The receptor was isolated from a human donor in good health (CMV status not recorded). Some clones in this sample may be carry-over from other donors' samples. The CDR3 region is CATTTGAPQETQYF. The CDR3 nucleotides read TGTGCCACAACCACGGGGGCCCCCCAAGAGACCCAGTACTTC.